The rows below give T cell receptor beta chains drawn from one sample of a study of shared clonotypes between healthy human individuals. The table came from immunoSEQ multiplex PCR; TCRdb's copy has only in-frame clones and leaves some out. The sample holds 730,000 or so clones, about three quarters seen once. The sample comprised memory CD4+ T cells sorted from blood. All receptors come from a woman younger than 45 in good health. CDR3s include the opening cysteine and the closing phenylalanine or tryptophan. The D gene is left open where the match is weak. Clone sizes are given selectively: once, few, many, or a class where the clone is expanded.

>TRBV27|TRBJ2-1|NA|NA
TGTGCCAGCAGTTCCCGGGCCGACATCAATGAGCAGTTCTTC
CASSSRADINEQFF
>TRBV28|TRBJ1-1|NA|NA
TGTGCCAGCAGTTTGGAAACAACTGAAGCTTTCTTT
CASSLETTEAFF
>TRBV11-2|TRBJ2-4|NA|NA
TGTGCCAGCAGCGAGAGTCTAGCCAAAAACATTCAGTACTTC
CASSESLAKNIQYF
>TRBV5-1|TRBJ2-7|TRBD1|NA
TGCGCCAGCAGCGGCGGGGACAGGGGAGTAGACGAGCAGTACTTC
CASSGGDRGVDEQYF
>TRBV9|TRBJ2-5|NA|NA
TGTGCCAGCAGCGTAGAAGGCAGGGCAGAGACCCAGTACTTC
CASSVEGRAETQYF
>TRBV28|TRBJ2-7|TRBD2|NA
TGTGCCAGCAGTAGTCCGACTAGCGGGACCTACGAGCAGTACTTC
CASSSPTSGTYEQYF
>TRBV5-1|TRBJ2-3|TRBD1|many
TGCGCCAGCAGCGGGACAGGACCCACAGATACGCAGTATTTT
CASSGTGPTDTQYF
>TRBV2|TRBJ2-1|TRBD1|many
TGTGCCAGCGGGACAGATTACAATGAGCAGTTCTTC
CASGTDYNEQFF
>TRBV5-6|TRBJ2-1|NA|NA
TGTGCCAGCAGCCAGGCAGGGGAGCAGTTCTTC
CASSQAGEQFF
>TRBV7-2|TRBJ1-2|NA|NA
TGTGCCAGCAGCTTAACGGGCTATGGCTACACCTTC
CASSLTGYGYTF
>TRBV5-1|TRBJ2-3|NA|NA
TGCGCCAGCAGCTTTAGAGCGGCAGAGGGGACAGATACGCAGTATTTT
CASSFRAAEGTDTQYF
>TRBV6-1|TRBJ2-2|NA|NA
TGTGCCAGCAGTGCGACCATAACCACCGGGGAGCTGTTTTTT
CASSATITTGELFF
>TRBV19|TRBJ2-2|TRBD1|NA
TGTGCCAGTAGTATAGGATGGGCAGGGGGCAGCACCGGGGAGCTGTTTTTT
CASSIGWAGGSTGELFF
>TRBV2|TRBJ1-1|TRBD1|NA
TGTGCCGGCAGACAGGGGGCAGGCACTGAAGCTTTCTTT
CAGRQGAGTEAFF
>TRBV2|TRBJ2-3|NA|NA
TGTGCCAGCAGCGCAGGATGGTCCTTTGGCGCAGATACGCAGTATTTT
CASSAGWSFGADTQYF
>TRBV28|TRBJ1-4|TRBD1|NA
TGTGCCTCGGGGACAGGGGTTGAAAAACTGTTTTTT
CASGTGVEKLFF
>TRBV5-6|TRBJ2-7|TRBD2|NA
TGTGCCAGCAGCTTGACAGCGGGAGTGGGCGAGCAGTACTTC
CASSLTAGVGEQYF
>TRBV6-5|TRBJ2-7|TRBD2|once
TGTGCCAGCAGTTACTCCCGGAGCGGGGGATCCTACGAGCAGTACTTC
CASSYSRSGGSYEQYF
>TRBV28|TRBJ2-7|TRBD1|NA
TGTGCCAGCAGTTTACCCCGGACAGGCTTATCCTACGAGCAGTACTTC
CASSLPRTGLSYEQYF
>TRBV18|TRBJ2-1|TRBD2|few
TGTGCCAGCTCACCATGGGCGGGAGACTACAATGAGCAGTTCTTC
CASSPWAGDYNEQFF
>TRBV13|TRBJ1-5|NA|few
TGTGCCAGCAGCTTAAAGGGCAATCAGCCCCAGCATTTT
CASSLKGNQPQHF
>TRBV29-1|TRBJ1-6|NA|NA
TGCAGCGTTGGTCATACGCACTGGGTTGAGAATTCACCCCTCCACTTT
CSVGHTHWVENSPLHF
>TRBV11-2|TRBJ1-1|NA|NA
TGTGCCAGCAGCTTACTATACAGGAACACTGAAGCTTTCTTT
CASSLLYRNTEAFF
>TRBV7-2|TRBJ2-5|NA|NA
TGTGCCAGCAGCTTATCGGGGAGGGGGGAGACCCAGTACTTC
CASSLSGRGETQYF
>TRBV5-1|TRBJ1-1|NA|NA
TGCGCCAGCAGCTTGGCCTCGGGGACTGAAGCTTTCTTT
CASSLASGTEAFF
>TRBV30|TRBJ1-5|TRBD1|NA
TGTGCCTGGAGCCCGGGACAGGGGTATCAGCCCCAGCATTTT
CAWSPGQGYQPQHF
>TRBV7-7|TRBJ2-7|NA|NA
TGTGCCAGCAGCTTAGGTCCCCAGGGCCCCTACGAGCAGTACTTC
CASSLGPQGPYEQYF
>TRBV5-4|TRBJ1-1|TRBD1|NA
TGTGCCAGCAGCCAAGGGGGACAGCACATGAACACTGAAGCTTTCTTT
CASSQGGQHMNTEAFF
>TRBV18|TRBJ2-7|NA|NA
TGTGCCAGCTCACCAGGAACCTACGAGCAGTACTTC
CASSPGTYEQYF
>TRBV28|TRBJ2-4|NA|NA
TGTGCCAGCACAGCCTCCCGAGCCAAAAACATTCAGTACTTC
CASTASRAKNIQYF
>TRBV5-3|TRBJ1-1|TRBD1|NA
TGTGCCAGAAGCTTGGCCGACAGGGGCACTGAAGCTTTCTTT
CARSLADRGTEAFF
>TRBV2|TRBJ1-5|TRBD1|once
TGTGCCAGCAGAGAGGGGGCTCGGGGCAATCAGCCCCAGCATTTT
CASREGARGNQPQHF
>TRBV7-8|TRBJ2-7|NA|NA
TGTGCCAGCAGCTTGAACGGTGGCGGGGACGAGCAGTACTTC
CASSLNGGGDEQYF
>TRBV5-4|TRBJ1-4|NA|few
TGTGCCAGCAGTTCAGGACAGTCCCAGAAGGAAAAACTGTTTTTT
CASSSGQSQKEKLFF
>TRBV11-2|TRBJ2-5|NA|NA
TGTGCCAGCAGCCAACCCACAGGTCGAGAGACCCAGTACTTC
CASSQPTGRETQYF
>TRBV20-1|TRBJ1-2|NA|few
TGCAGTGCTTTTCAATATGGCTACACCTTC
CSAFQYGYTF
>TRBV6-5|TRBJ1-4|TRBD1|NA
TGTGCCAGCAGCCGACAGGGGAGTAACGAAAAACTGTTTTTT
CASSRQGSNEKLFF
>TRBV18|TRBJ1-1|NA|once
TGTGCCAGCTCACCACCGGGACCTGAAGCTTTCTTT
CASSPPGPEAFF
>TRBV6-1|TRBJ2-7|NA|few
TGTGCCAGCAGCCTACGAACAGGGATTTCCTACGAGCAGTACTTC
CASSLRTGISYEQYF
>TRBV19|TRBJ2-3|NA|NA
TGTGCCAGTAGTAGCCATGCAGATACGCAGTATTTT
CASSSHADTQYF
>TRBV27|TRBJ2-3|NA|once
TGTGCCAGCAGTTTACCGGGTGAGGACACAGATACGCAGTATTTT
CASSLPGEDTDTQYF
>TRBV28|TRBJ1-3|NA|NA
TGTGCCAGCAGTTTGTACACCAGAAACACCATATATTTT
CASSLYTRNTIYF
>TRBV18|TRBJ1-3|NA|NA
TGTGCCAGCTCACCCCCGGGACGTAACTCTGGAAACACCATATATTTT
CASSPPGRNSGNTIYF
>TRBV19|TRBJ2-2|TRBD1|NA
TGTGCCAGTAGAAACAGAATGGGTCCGGGACAGCAAAACACCGGGGAGCTGTTTTTT
CASRNRMGPGQQNTGELFF
>TRBV9|TRBJ2-1|TRBD2|NA
TGTGCCAGCTCCCTAGCGGGAGGAGCCAATGAGCAGTTCTTC
CASSLAGGANEQFF
>TRBV5-1|TRBJ2-1|NA|NA
TGCGCCAGCAGTGAAACGATCTCGACAGGAGTCAATGAGCAGTTCTTC
CASSETISTGVNEQFF
>TRBV18|TRBJ2-7|NA|NA
TGTGCCAGCTCACCACCCGACAGACCCGCCTACGAGCAGTACTTC
CASSPPDRPAYEQYF
>TRBV28|TRBJ1-5|NA|NA
TGTGCCAGCAGTCGCCTGGACGCTTATAGCAATCAGCCCCAGCATTTT
CASSRLDAYSNQPQHF